The clone carrying this TCR beta chain was detected many times. Antigen specificity is unknown. V shed 5 bases and J 5 bases; nucleotides not matched to a gene: 6. Germline loops: CDR1 DFQATT, CDR2 SNEGSKA (reference sequence). This CDR3 has 13 amino acids. One entry per CDR3 protein results from TCRdb running MiXCR on the 5' RACE reads. This sample has some 130,000 distinct CDR3 sequences, with roughly 6.7% found just once. This entry is derived from a study of T cells after yellow fever vaccination. Overall study: SMART-Seq v4 Ultra Low Input handled preparation of low-cell-number fractions.

Study-wide points: Boosting was followed by the reappearance of most primary-vaccination clones (around 95% CD4, roughly 90% CD8). Faster peaking, at day 5 versus 15, marked a secondary response that was weaker.

The V call is TRBV20-1, the J call TRBJ2-7; 10 bases align to TRBD2. This material consisted of CD4+ T cells sorted from PBMCs, taken 10 days after the yellow fever booster vaccination. This TCR derives from a man aged 30 to 39 who received the YFV17D yellow fever vaccine. The CDR3 spells CSAYSGRADEQYF. CDR3 sequence (DNA): TGCAGTGCTTACAGCGGGAGGGCCGACGAGCAGTACTTC.